This entry lists 13 T cell receptor beta chains sequenced from one sample in a study of T cells in Graves' hyperthyroidism and ophthalmopathy (dated by TCRdb to the late 2010s). The library was generated by multiplex PCR. Instrument on record: Illumina HiSeq 2000. Amplification of TCR beta CDR3 regions was carried out from RNA transcripts. A first-round RT-PCR of the TCR CDR3 used the HTBI primer set with the Qiagen OneStep RT-PCR kit. In-frame beta chains were kept once TCRdb had trimmed the public reads at Q25 with fastp and called clones with MiXCR. When rows share a CDR3 protein, they turn into one entry using the most common DNA and genes. The sample has about 420,000 distinct CDR3 sequences on record, roughly 15% of them singletons. The top ten clones comprise 4% to 6.5% of the sample. The sequenced sample was blood. These receptors were taken from a woman younger than 35 with Graves' hyperthyroidism.

This clonotype has a handful of counts. The V and J genes are TRBV20-1 and TRBJ2-1, with TRBD2 as a possible D gene (5 bases). The ends were cut back, 5 bases at V and 10 bases at J, with 15 bases in the middle. Germline-derived CDR1 and CDR2 are DFQATT and SNEGSKA (reference sequence). The CDR3 length is 12 residues. The CDR3 DNA follows: TGCAGTGCTCCCGCGGAGGTGGAGGAGCAGTTCTTC. It encodes CSAPAEVEEQFF.

The table lists this clonotype with many counts. The rearrangement uses TRBV28 and TRBJ1-1; unclear D gene. V lost 3 bases to trimming and J lost 1 base, with 18 bases between them. This CDR3 comprises 17 residues. Germline CDR1 and CDR2: MDHEN and SYDVKM. In DNA form, the CDR3 reads TGTGCCAGCAGTTTGAGAGTGCCCCGAAGGGAGAACACTGAAGCTTTCTTT. Translated, it gives CASSLRVPRRENTEAFF.

This clonotype was seen more than once but under ten times. The V gene is TRBV29-1, the J gene TRBJ2-1, with 9 bases matching TRBD2. This CDR3 has 16 residues. Germline V gene lookup returns CDR1 SQVTM and CDR2 ANQGSEA. The V gene end was trimmed by 3 bases and the J gene end by 6 bases; junction bases not matched to a gene: 12. CDR3 protein: CSVEKMGTSSSNEQFF. DNA of the CDR3: TGCAGCGTTGAGAAGATGGGGACTAGCTCATCCAATGAGCAGTTCTTC.

The sample holds many counts of this clonotype. The V gene is TRBV2, the J gene TRBJ1-1, with D possibly TRBD1 on 5 matching bases. The CDR3 covers 14 residues. Trimming left V 3 bases short and J 4 bases short, with 12 bases between. From germline, CDR1 is SNHLY and CDR2 FYNNEI. The CDR3 loop reads CASSDRVGGTEAFF. CDR3 DNA: TGTGCCAGCAGTGACAGGGTGGGGGGCACTGAAGCTTTCTTT.

This clonotype came up many times. The chain carries TRBV29-1 and TRBJ2-1; TRBD2 matches 7 bases. Germline V gene lookup returns CDR1 SQVTM and CDR2 ANQGSEA. The CDR3 covers 13 residues. Trimming at V came to 3 bases and at J to 5 bases, leaving 4 bases not matched to a gene. CDR3 coding DNA: TGCAGCGTTGATGCGGGGGAAAACAATGAGCAGTTCTTC. Translation: CSVDAGENNEQFF.

This rearrangement joins TRBV5-1 to TRBJ1-1; a possible D gene is TRBD1 (5 bases). CDR3 size: 19 residues. Per the germline V gene, CDR1 is SGHRS and CDR2 is YFSETQ. The V end lost 0 bases, the J end lost 1 base, and 22 bases lay between the germline ends. The CDR3 DNA reads as TGCGCCAGCAGCTTGGGGCCCGGGGCAGGGAATCTAAAGAACACTGAAGCTTTCTTT. Translated: CASSLGPGAGNLKNTEAFF.

This clonotype showed up many times. The J gene is TRBJ2-7, the V gene TRBV7-8; the match to TRBD2 covers 12 bases. The CDR3 loop spans 19 amino acids. With V trimmed by 3 bases and J by 2 bases, 14 bases remained unmatched. CDR1 and CDR2 (germline): SGHVS, FQNEAQ. CDR3 nucleotides: TGTGCCAGCAGCTTCGGCGGACCGGGACTAGCGGGCCTCGCCTACGAGCAGTACTTC. This encodes CASSFGGPGLAGLAYEQYF.

The chain couples TRBV20-1 to TRBJ2-5; tentatively, D is TRBD1 or TRBD2 (5 bases each). Trimming removed 7 bases at V and 1 base at J, with 13 bases between. Germline-derived CDR1 and CDR2 are DFQATT and SNEGSKA (reference sequence). The CDR3 spans 13 residues. CDR3 coding DNA: TGCAGTGTTCCGGGGCTAGCCCAAGAGACCCAGTACTTC. It is translated as CSVPGLAQETQYF.

This clonotype was observed a handful of times. The gene calls are TRBV19 and TRBJ2-7; D is unclear. V lost 1 base and J 2 bases, leaving 12 bases between the germline ends. Germline values: CDR1 LNHDA, CDR2 SQIVND (reference sequence). CDR3 size: 15 residues. The CDR3 loop is CASSIVGRHTYEQYF. The DNA of the CDR3 is TGTGCCAGTAGTATAGTAGGACGGCACACCTACGAGCAGTACTTC. The whole variable domain, filled in from reference TRBV19 and TRBJ2-7, reads DGGITQSPKYLFRKEGQNVTLSCEQNLNHDAMYWYRQDPGQGLRLIYYSQIVNDFQKGDIAEGYSVSREKKESFPLTVTSAQKNPTAFYLCASSIVGRHTYEQYFGPGTRLTVT.

This clonotype was seen at least ten times. The V and J genes are TRBV20-1 and TRBJ2-7, with D possibly TRBD1 on 5 matching bases. The V and J ends lost 3 bases and 3 bases respectively, with 15 bases between them. Germline V gene sequence: CDR1 DFQATT, CDR2 SNEGSKA (reference sequence). This CDR3 has 14 residues. CDR3 sequence reads: CSARGPEHYYEQYF. The DNA for the CDR3 is TGCAGTGCTAGGGGGCCAGAGCATTACTACGAGCAGTACTTC.

This clonotype occurred a few times. V usage is TRBV12-3 or TRBV12-4 and J usage is TRBJ2-2, with D perhaps TRBD1 (5 bases). V dropped 2 bases and J dropped 5 bases, with 12 bases sitting between them. This CDR3 contains 15 residues. The CDR3 protein is CASSLRQLLTGELFF. The CDR3 nucleotides are TGTGCCAGCAGTTTAAGACAGCTCCTAACCGGGGAGCTGTTTTTT.

V usage is TRBV19 and J usage is TRBJ2-3; a possible D gene is TRBD2 (6 bases). Trimming removed 5 bases at V and 5 bases at J, with 23 bases between. Germline lookup yields CDR1 LNHDA and CDR2 SQIVND (reference sequence). CDR3 size: 17 residues. The CDR3 region has the DNA TGTGCCAGTAGTGAATTCCCGGGACTCCCTAAGGTAGATACGCAGTATTTT. It codes for CASSEFPGLPKVDTQYF.

CDR3 sequence: CASSSNEAFF. The CDR3 coding sequence is TGTGCCAGCAGCTCGAATGAAGCTTTCTTT. The chain is built from TRBV7-9 and TRBJ1-1; no clear D. The germline V gene encodes CDR1 SEHNR and CDR2 FQNEAQ (reference sequence). V lost 4 bases and J 7 bases, leaving 4 bases between the germline ends. The CDR3 has 10 residues.